The TCR beta chain described here comes from a study of radiotherapy plus CTLA-4 blockade in lung cancer. The study, taken as a whole, reports: TCR clones of tumor origin grew in blood after radiotherapy plus ipilimumab. Reported findings show early blood T cell clone dynamics, with interferon-beta, best predicted response.

Of note for this clone: The antigen remains unidentified.

V was cut by 2 bases and J by 8 bases, with 13 bases left in between. The CDR3 spans 14 residues. The germline V gene encodes CDR1 SGHAT and CDR2 FQNNGV. Using immunoSEQ multiplex PCR, the repertoire was profiled, and TCRdb retains in-frame clones only, with some absent. The table records 90,000 or so clones, roughly 80% of them present only once. The receptor was isolated from a human donor with non-small cell lung cancer who had stable disease on radiotherapy plus ipilimumab. The V call is TRBV11-2, the J call TRBJ2-1; D is tentatively TRBD1 or TRBD2 (6 bases each). Here the sequenced sample was peripheral blood, taken from a patient treated with radiotherapy plus ipilimumab. The CDR3 loop is CASSLSNREDEQFF. The CDR3 DNA reads TGTGCCAGCAGCTTAAGTAACAGGGAGGATGAGCAGTTCTTC.